This is a list of T cell receptor beta chains from one sample in a study of shared clonotypes between healthy human individuals. Clones were read by immunoSEQ multiplex PCR, and TCRdb kept only the in-frame ones, dropping some. Of 2 million to 2.5 million clones in the sample, about 92% were seen once. Sequencing input: naive CD4+ T cells from PBMCs. These TCRs come from a man younger than 35 in good health. Some clones in this sample may be carry-over from other donors' samples. Each CDR3 is given with its conserved first and last residue. Fields, in order: clone size, D gene, CDR3 length, J gene, V gene, CDR3 protein, CDR3 DNA. A D gene is named only where the DNA matches it firmly. Size tells how often a clone was seen (once, few, many) or the class of an expanded clone, and some rows leave it out.

.,.,13,TRBJ2-7,TRBV28,CASSRPPGYEQYF,TGTGCCAGCAGCCGCCCCCCGGGGTACGAGCAGTACTTC
once,.,15,TRBJ1-2,TRBV7-2,CASSPPGAGVDGYTF,TGTGCCAGCAGCCCCCCGGGGGCAGGGGTCGATGGCTACACCTTC
.,TRBD2,13,TRBJ2-7,TRBV2,CATGLAGEGEQYF,TGTGCCACCGGACTAGCGGGAGAGGGAGAGCAGTACTTC
.,TRBD1,16,TRBJ2-7,TRBV15,CATSRGDRVGWAEQYF,TGTGCCACCAGCAGGGGCGACAGGGTTGGATGGGCCGAGCAGTACTTC
.,.,14,TRBJ1-4,TRBV6-5,CASGRISTNEKLFF,TGTGCCAGCGGGCGGATTTCAACTAATGAAAAACTGTTTTTT
.,TRBD1,16,TRBJ2-7,TRBV6-4,CASSALNRGQGYEQYF,TGTGCCAGCAGTGCCCTTAATAGGGGACAGGGGTACGAGCAGTACTTC
.,.,16,TRBJ1-5,TRBV4-1,CASSQVGDRRNQPQHF,TGCGCCAGCAGCCAAGTTGGCGACAGGCGCAATCAGCCCCAGCATTTT
.,.,14,TRBJ1-4,TRBV2,CASSVSGGEEKLFF,TGTGCCAGCAGTGTATCGGGGGGTGAAGAAAAACTGTTTTTT
.,.,13,TRBJ2-5,TRBV29-1,CSALEGLQETQYF,TGCAGCGCTTTGGAAGGGCTCCAAGAGACCCAGTACTTC
.,.,14,TRBJ2-7,TRBV19,CASSNQGNTYEQYF,TGTGCCAGTAGTAACCAGGGGAATACCTACGAGCAGTACTTC
.,.,14,TRBJ2-2,TRBV9,CASSGAARAGELFF,TGTGCCAGCAGCGGAGCTGCTCGGGCCGGGGAGCTGTTTTTT
.,TRBD1,15,TRBJ1-4,TRBV9,CASSVVAGGKEKLFF,TGTGCCAGCAGCGTAGTGGCAGGGGGCAAAGAAAAACTGTTTTTT
.,.,13,TRBJ1-2,TRBV29-1,CSVVGQGGYGYTF,TGCAGCGTTGTGGGCCAGGGCGGCTATGGCTACACCTTC
.,.,14,TRBJ2-1,TRBV5-1,CASSLAASTNEQFF,TGCGCCAGCAGCTTGGCGGCATCTACCAATGAGCAGTTCTTC
.,.,15,TRBJ1-4,TRBV9,CASSVGTVRGEKLFF,TGTGCCAGCAGCGTAGGGACAGTTCGCGGTGAAAAACTGTTTTTT
.,.,17,TRBJ1-4,TRBV9,CASSPRGRGGTNEKLFF,TGTGCCAGCAGCCCCCGCGGGAGAGGAGGCACTAATGAAAAACTGTTTTTT
.,.,13,TRBJ1-2,TRBV30,CAWSVRLSYGYTF,TGTGCCTGGAGTGTCCGCCTAAGCTATGGCTACACCTTC
.,.,12,TRBJ2-5,TRBV7-9,CASSLTGTEQYF,TGTGCCAGCAGCTTGACGGGCACTGAGCAGTACTTC
.,TRBD1,14,TRBJ1-1,TRBV14,CASSQVSQDRGAFF,TGTGCCAGCAGCCAAGTGTCTCAAGACAGGGGAGCTTTCTTT
.,TRBD2,17,TRBJ2-7,TRBV7-2,CASSPQAGGQGLYEQYF,TGTGCCAGCAGCCCCCAGGCGGGGGGCCAGGGGTTGTACGAGCAGTACTTC
once,.,14,TRBJ2-7,TRBV27,CASSLSAGAYEQYF,TGTGCCAGCAGTTTATCAGCAGGGGCCTACGAGCAGTACTTC
.,.,14,TRBJ1-3,TRBV19,CASTLGLSGNTIYF,TGTGCCAGTACCCTGGGACTCTCTGGAAACACCATATATTTT
.,.,13,TRBJ2-1,TRBV5-1,CASSLWTHNEQFF,TGCGCCAGCAGCCTTTGGACTCACAATGAGCAGTTCTTC
.,TRBD1,18,TRBJ1-4,TRBV27,CASSLSANRGRTNEKLFF,TGTGCCAGCAGTTTGTCAGCAAACAGGGGGCGAACTAATGAAAAACTGTTTTTT
.,.,16,TRBJ1-2,TRBV5-1,CASSLGLRGGRRGYTF,TGCGCCAGCAGCTTGGGGCTCCGCGGGGGGCGCCGAGGCTACACCTTC
.,TRBD2,16,TRBJ2-4,TRBV27,CASSPGLAGAKNIQYF,TGTGCCAGCAGTCCAGGACTAGCGGGAGCCAAAAACATTCAGTACTTC